This T cell receptor beta chain derives from a study of technical replicates of blood from a few donors. TCRdb's copy holds only in-frame clones and misses some; the assay was immunoSEQ multiplex PCR. The table has over 65,000 clones, 98% seen once. CDR3 length: 14 residues. Looked up from germline, CDR1 is MGHRA and CDR2 is YSYEKL. Trimming left V 3 bases short and J 1 base short, with 10 bases between. The specimen sequenced was T cells isolated from PBMCs. This sequence originates from a human donor in good health. This chain connects TRBV4-1 to TRBJ2-7; D perhaps matches TRBD2 (6 bases). CDR3 nucleotide sequence: TGCGCCAGCAGCCATCCAGGGAGGTCCTACGAGCAGTACTTC. Amino acids: CASSHPGRSYEQYF.